The 22 T cell receptor beta chains in this list originate from one sample, sequenced in a study of shared clonotypes between healthy human individuals. Measured with immunoSEQ multiplex PCR; TCRdb has only the in-frame clones, and not every one. The sample records 600,000 to 800,000 clones, 72% being singletons. The source material was memory CD4+ T cells sorted from blood. The subset was: CD45RA-negative fraction. These receptors were obtained from a woman aged 25 to 45 in good health.

A remark on this clone: Since a much larger clone is just one base distant, this may be a read error. The chain has TRBV7-9 and TRBJ1-1, with D unclear. The germline gives CDR1 SEHNR, CDR2 FQNEAQ (reference sequence). There are 13 residues in the CDR3. With 1 base removed from V and 1 base from J, the gap between germline ends came to 4 bases. The CDR3 coding sequence is TGTGCCAGCAGCTTAGAAAGGAACACTGAAGCTTTCTTT. Translated: CASSLERNTEAFF.

This sequence joins TRBV5-1 and TRBJ1-2, with 9 bases lining up with TRBD1. CDR1 and CDR2 from the germline V gene are SGHRS and YFSETQ. The CDR3 runs 13 residues. V lost 4 bases, J lost 6 bases, and 4 bases stayed unmatched. This CDR3 reads CASSRDRDDGYTF. The DNA for the CDR3 is TGCGCCAGCAGCCGGGACAGGGATGATGGCTACACCTTC. Combining the CDR3 with reference TRBV5-1 and TRBJ1-2 gives the whole variable domain KAGVTQTPRYLIKTRGQQVTLSCSPISGHRSVSWYQQTPGQGLQFLFEYFSETQRNKGNFPGRFSGRQFSNSRSEMNVSTLELGDSALYLCASSRDRDDGYTFGSGTRLTVV.

V usage is TRBV29-1 and J usage is TRBJ2-3; possible D gene TRBD1, 5 bases. The V end lost 8 bases, the J end lost 2 bases, and 17 bases lay between the germline ends. The germline V gene has CDR1 SQVTM and CDR2 ANQGSEA. This CDR3 is built from 14 residues. CDR3 sequence: CSSAGPTSTDTQYF. The CDR3 DNA is TGCAGCTCCGCAGGGCCTACTTCCACAGATACGCAGTATTTT.

The V gene is TRBV7-6, the J gene TRBJ2-1, with 9 bases that match TRBD1. Germline V gene data show CDR1 as SGHVS and CDR2 as FNYEAQ. The CDR3 has 18 amino acids. V gave up 7 bases and J gave up 0 bases; unmatched junction bases: 13. The CDR3 is CASTLVLRDRASYNEQFF. In DNA form, the CDR3 reads TGTGCCAGCACCCTAGTCCTCCGGGACAGGGCCTCCTACAATGAGCAGTTCTTC.

There are a few counts of this clone. The chain employs TRBV11-1 and TRBJ2-5, with D tentatively TRBD1 or TRBD2 (5 bases each). Germline V gene data show CDR1 as SGHAT and CDR2 as FQDESV (reference sequence). The CDR3 runs to 15 residues. V was pared by 4 bases and J by 7 bases, with 19 bases between. CDR3 in amino acids: CASSSVPTGAGTQYF. The CDR3 DNA reads as TGTGCCAGCAGCTCCGTCCCTACCGGGGCGGGGACCCAGTACTTC.

The chain joins TRBV7-9 to TRBJ2-7, with 8 bases matching TRBD2. The CDR3 has 13 amino acids. From germline, CDR1 is SEHNR and CDR2 FQNEAQ (reference sequence). J lost 5 bases, V lost 5 bases, and 5 bases had no gene match. CDR3 DNA: TGTGCCAGCAGCGTTAGCGGGGCCAACGAGCAGTACTTC. Its protein is CASSVSGANEQYF.

The rearrangement links TRBV18 to TRBJ1-2, with D possibly matching TRBD1 (5 bases). Germline CDR1 is KGHSH and CDR2 is LQKENI. V was clipped by 6 bases and J by 4 bases, with 21 bases between them. The CDR3 runs 16 residues. CDR3 nucleotide sequence: TGTGCCAGCTCTCCCCTAGGAGGGGTGATGATCTATGGCTACACCTTC. Its translation is CASSPLGGVMIYGYTF.

This clone was seen more than once but under ten times. The CDR3 DNA is TGTGCCAGCAGTGATCGTAACAGGAACAATCAGCCCCAGCATTTT. Its protein product is CASSDRNRNNQPQHF. The rearrangement links TRBV2 to TRBJ1-5, with a tentative D call TRBD1 (5 bases). Looked up from germline, CDR1 is SNHLY and CDR2 is FYNNEI. The CDR3 spans 15 residues. The ends were cut back, 3 bases at V and 3 bases at J, with 12 bases in the middle.

The chain links TRBV19 to TRBJ2-3, with TRBD2 matching 12 bases. V shed 6 bases, J shed 2 bases, and the junction held 6 bases outside the gene matches. The CDR3 runs 16 residues. The V gene's germline CDR1 is LNHDA and CDR2 SQIVND (reference sequence). CDR3 sequence: CASSPLAGGITDTQYF. DNA of the CDR3: TGTGCCAGTAGCCCTCTAGCGGGAGGGATCACAGATACGCAGTATTTT.

The chain uses TRBV30 and TRBJ1-4; D call uncertain. The CDR3 consists of 13 residues. V lost 7 bases to trimming and J lost 8 bases, with 17 bases between them. Germline V gene lookup returns CDR1 GTSNPN and CDR2 SVGIG (reference sequence). CDR3 sequence reads: CALTRRAGEKLFF. In nucleotides, the CDR3 is TGTGCCTTAACCCGAAGGGCGGGGGAAAAACTGTTTTTT.

V gene TRBV7-9 combines with J gene TRBJ2-2, with unresolved D. Trimming removed 1 base from V and 6 bases from J, with 6 bases in between. The germline CDR1 and CDR2 sequences are SEHNR and FQNEAQ (reference sequence). The CDR3 loop spans 13 amino acids. This CDR3 reads CASSLDPSGELFF. CDR3 in DNA: TGTGCCAGCAGCTTAGACCCGTCCGGGGAGCTGTTTTTT.

The sample holds one count of this clone. The J gene is TRBJ2-7, the V gene TRBV7-2; a weak D match, TRBD1 (5 bases). This CDR3 region has 15 residues. Deletions cut 5 bases from V and 3 bases from J, with 17 bases between. Germline CDR1 SGHTA, CDR2 FQGNSA. CDR3 residues: CASSVDFQGLYEQYF. CDR3 DNA sequence: TGTGCCAGCAGCGTCGACTTCCAGGGCCTCTACGAGCAGTACTTC.

V gene TRBV19 combines with J gene TRBJ2-2; perhaps TRBD2 as D (5 bases). The CDR3 runs 13 residues. Germline CDR1 LNHDA, CDR2 SQIVND (reference sequence). Trimming removed 7 bases from V and 7 bases from J, with 13 bases in between. The CDR3 DNA is TGTGCCAGTAATGGAGGTCCAGGCGGGGAGCTGTTTTTT. Encoded protein: CASNGGPGGELFF.

The chain uses TRBV11-2 and TRBJ2-3, with 8 bases aligning to TRBD2. The CDR3 totals 16 residues. Germline loops: CDR1 SGHAT, CDR2 FQNNGV. Trimming took 2 bases from V and 5 from J; bases not matched to a gene: 9. CDR3 coding DNA: TGTGCCAGCAGCTTACAGGGAGCGGGAGCAGAAGATACGCAGTATTTT. Protein sequence: CASSLQGAGAEDTQYF.

The gene calls are TRBV5-1 and TRBJ2-3; TRBD2 agrees at 8 bases. The germline CDR1 and CDR2 sequences are SGHRS and YFSETQ. The CDR3 is made up of 17 amino acids. V shed 4 bases and J 3 bases; nucleotides not matched to a gene: 13. CDR3 in amino acids: CASSISLSGSFTDTQYF. The CDR3 bases are TGCGCCAGCAGCATTTCGTTGAGCGGGAGTTTTACAGATACGCAGTATTTT.

The V gene is TRBV5-1, the J gene TRBJ2-5; no definite D call. There are 16 residues in the CDR3. Germline CDR1 reads SGHRS; CDR2 reads YFSETQ. Trimming left V 2 bases short and J 1 base short, with 15 bases between. The CDR3 spells CASSFDGERVQETQYF. The CDR3 DNA follows: TGCGCCAGCAGCTTTGACGGCGAGCGCGTCCAAGAGACCCAGTACTTC.

The V and J genes are TRBV4-1 and TRBJ2-3, with 11 bases matching TRBD2. CDR3 length equals 18 residues. Germline CDR1 and CDR2: MGHRA and YSYEKL. The ends lost 2 bases at V and 2 bases at J; junction bases unmatched: 9. The CDR3 sequence: CASSQLAGGKGFTDTQYF. CDR3 DNA: TGCGCCAGCAGCCAACTAGCGGGGGGAAAAGGGTTCACAGATACGCAGTATTTT.

The chain is built from TRBV18 and TRBJ1-1; 7 bases line up with TRBD1. The CDR3 is made up of 13 amino acids. CDR1 and CDR2 from the germline V gene are KGHSH and LQKENI. V shed 4 bases, J shed 5 bases, and the junction held 4 bases outside the gene matches. In DNA, the CDR3 is TGTGCCAGCTCACAGACAGGGTGGACTGAAGCTTTCTTT. It yields the protein CASSQTGWTEAFF.

The rearrangement joins TRBV4-1 to TRBJ2-7; TRBD1 is a possible D gene (5 bases). The V end was cut by 1 base, the J end by 3 bases, with 16 bases between. The CDR3 runs to 16 residues. CDR1 and CDR2 from the germline V gene are MGHRA and YSYEKL. Written as DNA, the CDR3 is TGCGCCAGCAGCCAAGTCGGCAGGGCGAAGTTCTACGAGCAGTACTTC. It is translated as CASSQVGRAKFYEQYF.

This sequence joins TRBV19 and TRBJ1-5, with D possibly TRBD1 on 5 matching bases. V lost 7 bases and J 7 bases, leaving 14 bases between the germline ends. Germline V gives CDR1 LNHDA, CDR2 SQIVND (reference sequence). The CDR3 is 13 amino acids. CDR3 DNA: TGTGCCAGTACACAGGCCGGGAGACAGCCCCAGCATTTT. Translated, it gives CASTQAGRQPQHF.

This clone appeared many times. The rearrangement links TRBV19 to TRBJ2-4; D not resolved. CDR1 is LNHDA and CDR2 is SQIVND in the germline V gene (reference sequence). Trimming took 5 bases from V and 0 from J, leaving 8 bases between them. The CDR3 length is 14 residues. CDR3 sequence (DNA): TGTGCCAGTAGTGCCGGGCCAGCCAAAAACATTCAGTACTTC. Its protein is CASSAGPAKNIQYF.

The chain couples TRBV19 to TRBJ2-5, with D possibly matching TRBD2 (6 bases). V was shortened by 3 bases and J by 3 bases, with 14 bases between the two germline ends. This CDR3 region has 15 residues. Germline assignment: CDR1 LNHDA and CDR2 SQIVND (reference sequence). The CDR3: CASSIFGSKEETQYF. CDR3 DNA sequence: TGTGCCAGTAGTATTTTCGGGAGTAAAGAAGAGACCCAGTACTTC.